This entry lists 32 T cell receptor beta chains sequenced from one sample in a study of shared clonotypes between healthy human individuals. Libraries were prepared by immunoSEQ multiplex PCR; TCRdb keeps only in-frame clonotypes and omits some of them. Of approximately 97,000 clones listed, 65% to 70% are singletons. Sample: memory CD8+ T cells sorted from blood. Stated subset: CD45RO+ cells pooled with CCR7-negative TemRA cells. The receptors shown here come from a man aged 30 to 39 in good health.

This chain connects TRBV10-2 to TRBJ2-1, with no clear D. CDR1 and CDR2 from the germline V gene are WSHSY and SAAADI. Trimming cost V 4 bases and J 1 base, with 11 bases left between them. The CDR3 is made up of 15 amino acids. CDR3 loop: CASSARTTSYNEQFF. In DNA form, the CDR3 reads TGCGCCAGCAGTGCGCGAACGACATCCTACAATGAGCAGTTCTTC.

V usage is TRBV5-4 and J usage is TRBJ2-7; 7 bases line up with TRBD2. After removal of 0 bases from V and 3 bases from J, the junction contained 9 bases not matched to a gene. The germline V gene encodes CDR1 SGHNT and CDR2 YYREEE (reference sequence). The CDR3 sequence is 16 residues long. The chain's CDR3 is CASSLGGGSANYEQYF. The CDR3 nucleotides are TGTGCCAGCAGCTTGGGAGGCGGGAGTGCTAACTACGAGCAGTACTTC. The full variable domain, its missing parts supplied by reference TRBV5-4 and TRBJ2-7, is ETGVTQSPTHLIKTRGQQVTLRCSSQSGHNTVSWYQQALGQGPQFIFQYYREEENGRGNFPPRFSGLQFPNYSSELNVNALELDDSALYLCASSLGGGSANYEQYFGPGTRLTVT.

The chain combines TRBV7-9 with TRBJ1-1; TRBD1 matches 7 bases. V shed 1 base and J 4 bases; nucleotides not matched to a gene: 6. The CDR3 has 15 amino acids. Germline CDR1 and CDR2: SEHNR and FQNEAQ (reference sequence). DNA of the CDR3: TGTGCCAGCAGCTTAGAGGGGGCAGGGAGCACTGAAGCTTTCTTT. As protein: CASSLEGAGSTEAFF.

The V and J genes are TRBV25-1 and TRBJ2-1; D might be TRBD1 or TRBD2, each matching 6 bases. The CDR3 has 13 amino acids. The V end lost 6 bases, the J end lost 5 bases, and 11 bases lay between the germline ends. The germline gives CDR1 MGHDK, CDR2 SYGVNS. The CDR3 sequence: CASSRGPDNEQFF. The CDR3, as DNA: TGTGCCAGCAGCCGGGGGCCCGACAATGAGCAGTTCTTC.

V and J are TRBV29-1 and TRBJ2-7, with unresolved D. Between the trimmed V and J ends, which lost 4 bases and 3 bases, there was a span of 7 bases. Germline assignment: CDR1 SQVTM and CDR2 ANQGSEA. The CDR3 totals 11 residues. The CDR3 spells CSVVDRYEQYF. CDR3 in DNA: TGCAGCGTTGTTGACCGCTACGAGCAGTACTTC.

This sequence joins TRBV28 and TRBJ2-7, with D perhaps TRBD1 (5 bases). V shed 3 bases and J shed 4 bases, with 13 bases lying between them. CDR1 MDHEN and CDR2 SYDVKM come from the germline V gene. The CDR3 covers 14 residues. The CDR3 nucleotides are TGTGCCAGCAGTTTGTTTCCAGGGAAGTACGAGCAGTACTTC. It translates to CASSLFPGKYEQYF.

This clone was counted between two and nine times. This rearrangement joins TRBV25-1 to TRBJ2-5, with TRBD1 as a possible D gene (5 bases). With 3 bases removed from V and 3 bases from J, the gap between germline ends came to 14 bases. Germline-derived CDR1 and CDR2 are MGHDK and SYGVNS. The length of the CDR3 is 15 residues. CDR3 DNA sequence: TGTGCCAGCAGTGATGGAACAGGTTCGGAAGAGACCCAGTACTTC. This gives the protein CASSDGTGSEETQYF.

The J gene is TRBJ2-3, the V gene TRBV27; D is possibly TRBD1 (6 bases). CDR3 length equals 14 residues. V was clipped by 5 bases and J by 2 bases, with 11 bases between them. The germline V gene encodes CDR1 MNHEY and CDR2 SMNVEV (reference sequence). CDR3 residues: CASSPRDTTDTQYF. The CDR3, as DNA: TGTGCCAGCAGTCCTCGGGACACCACAGATACGCAGTATTTT.

The chain has TRBV9 and TRBJ2-1, with 7 nucleotides matching TRBD1. Trimming took 4 bases from V and 2 from J; bases not matched to a gene: 9. CDR1 and CDR2 (germline): SGDLS, YYNGEE. The CDR3 sequence is 16 residues long. CDR3 DNA: TGTGCCAGCAGCCCGTATCCCGGGACAGCCTACAATGAGCAGTTCTTC. Residues: CASSPYPGTAYNEQFF.

The chain links TRBV5-4 to TRBJ2-7; D gene uncertain. Per germline, CDR1 SGHNT and CDR2 YYREEE (reference sequence). Trimming pared 0 bases from V and 2 bases from J, leaving 12 bases between. The CDR3 totals 15 residues. CDR3 sequence: CASSLAATMTYEQYF. CDR3 coding DNA: TGTGCCAGCAGCTTGGCGGCGACAATGACCTACGAGCAGTACTTC.

The chain recombines TRBV28 with TRBJ2-1; TRBD2 agrees at 11 bases. V gave up 5 bases and J gave up 2 bases; unmatched junction bases: 5. Germline CDR1 MDHEN, CDR2 SYDVKM. The CDR3 has 16 residues. CDR3 residues: CASSPEGLAAYNEQFF. The CDR3 region has the DNA TGTGCCAGCAGTCCAGAGGGACTAGCGGCCTACAATGAGCAGTTCTTC.

The rearrangement links TRBV2 to TRBJ2-3, with a possible D match to TRBD2 (6 bases). Trimming removed 4 bases from V and 12 bases from J, with 20 bases in between. The CDR3 sequence is 14 residues long. CDR1 and CDR2 from the germline V gene are SNHLY and FYNNEI. The CDR3 sequence: CASSGILPGTLQYF. In DNA, the CDR3 is TGTGCCAGCAGTGGTATACTTCCCGGGACTTTACAGTATTTT.

The chain carries TRBV7-9 and TRBJ2-2; D gene uncertain. Per germline, CDR1 SEHNR and CDR2 FQNEAQ (reference sequence). The CDR3 covers 13 residues. V was trimmed by 7 bases and J by 0 bases, leaving 6 bases between them. The CDR3 is CASTRPNTGELFF. DNA of the CDR3: TGTGCCAGCACTCGGCCGAACACCGGGGAGCTGTTTTTT.

In this sample, this clone turned up once. The chain links TRBV28 to TRBJ2-1, with 11 positions matching TRBD2. CDR3 length: 16 amino acids. J gave up 8 bases and V 3 bases, and 9 bases lay outside the gene matches. Germline lookup yields CDR1 MDHEN and CDR2 SYDVKM. Written as DNA, the CDR3 is TGTGCCAGCAGTTTGACTAGCGGGACTACCAGCTATGAGCAGTTCTTC. Protein sequence: CASSLTSGTTSYEQFF.

The chain uses TRBV28 and TRBJ2-3; D gene ambiguous. Germline CDR1 reads MDHEN; CDR2 reads SYDVKM. The CDR3 is made up of 15 amino acids. With 4 bases removed from V and 2 bases from J, the gap between germline ends came to 13 bases. The CDR3 nucleotides read TGTGCCAGCAGTTCCTACTCCGCTATCACAGATACGCAGTATTTT. This encodes CASSSYSAITDTQYF.

Ten or more counts support this clone. V usage is TRBV5-5 and J usage is TRBJ2-2; perhaps TRBD1 as D (6 bases). Germline lookup yields CDR1 SGHKS and CDR2 YYEKEE (reference sequence). This CDR3 spans 15 amino acids. With 2 bases removed from V and 2 bases from J, the gap between germline ends came to 10 bases. In DNA, the CDR3 is TGTGCCAGCAGCTTTGGGACAACAAACACCGGGGAGCTGTTTTTT. It encodes CASSFGTTNTGELFF.

This clone was seen a handful of times. Other DNA sequences within the sample encode an identical CDR3. The J gene is TRBJ2-1, the V gene TRBV28, with D unclear. V was clipped by 2 bases and J by 4 bases, with 3 bases between them. The CDR3 totals 12 residues. CDR1 and CDR2 from the germline V gene are MDHEN and SYDVKM. The CDR3 DNA is TGTGCCAGCAGTTTAAGTTACAATGAGCAGTTCTTC. Protein sequence: CASSLSYNEQFF.

V usage is TRBV29-1 and J usage is TRBJ2-1, with TRBD2 as a possible D gene (6 bases). V lost 1 base and J 3 bases, leaving 13 bases between the germline ends. The V gene's germline CDR1 is SQVTM and CDR2 ANQGSEA. The CDR3 extends over 15 amino acids. The CDR3 sequence is CSVEAGEVGYNEQFF. DNA of the CDR3: TGCAGCGTTGAAGCCGGGGAGGTGGGCTACAATGAGCAGTTCTTC.

V gene TRBV11-2 combines with J gene TRBJ1-1; TRBD1 matches at 9 bases. The CDR3 is made up of 15 amino acids. V dropped 5 bases and J dropped 0; count of bases not matched to a gene: 4. Germline V gene data show CDR1 as SGHAT and CDR2 as FQNNGV. Here the CDR3 DNA reads TGTGCCAGCAGCCCCCGGACAGGGGTGAACACTGAAGCTTTCTTT. Translating gives CASSPRTGVNTEAFF.

The V gene is TRBV7-8, the J gene TRBJ2-2, with no clear D. Trimming took 2 bases from V and 4 from J, leaving 11 bases between them. Germline V CDR1 and CDR2: SGHVS, FQNEAQ. The CDR3 contains 15 residues. The CDR3 DNA follows: TGTGCCAGCAGCTTACTCGGCGAAAGCACCGGGGAGCTGTTTTTT. Translation: CASSLLGESTGELFF.

J is TRBJ2-6 and V is TRBV10-1; D is unclear. The CDR3 is 18 amino acids. V lost 4 bases and J lost 5, with 21 bases in between. Per germline, CDR1 WNHNN and CDR2 SYGVQD (reference sequence). The CDR3 DNA sequence: TGCGCCAGCAGTGGCATAATGATCGCACAAAGTCGGGCCAACGTCCTGACTTTC. This translates into CASSGIMIAQSRANVLTF.

Worth noting for this clone: A read error is the likely source, as a far larger clone sits one nucleotide away. Distinct nucleotide sequences in the sample also encode this CDR3. The V and J genes are TRBV28 and TRBJ1-2; D not resolved. The germline CDR1 and CDR2 sequences are MDHEN and SYDVKM. This CDR3 comprises 11 residues. V was trimmed by 5 bases and J by 3 bases, leaving 4 bases between them. The CDR3 sequence: CASSRDYGYTF. The CDR3 bases are TGTGCCAGCAGTCGAGACTATGGCTACACCTTC.

J is TRBJ1-1 and V is TRBV11-2, with TRBD1 matching 7 bases. With 4 bases clipped from V and 0 bases from J, the junction kept 8 bases outside the gene matches. CDR1 and CDR2 (germline): SGHAT, FQNNGV. This CDR3 is 16 amino acids long. The CDR3: CASSSDRQSLNTEAFF. In DNA, the CDR3 is TGTGCCAGCAGCTCGGACAGGCAAAGTCTGAACACTGAAGCTTTCTTT.

This clone was recorded a few times. This sequence joins TRBV6-1 and TRBJ1-2, with a weak D call TRBD1 (6 bases). CDR1 MNHNS and CDR2 SASEGT come from the germline V gene. Deletions cut 3 bases from V and 7 bases from J, with 21 bases between. The CDR3 runs 16 residues. Written as DNA, the CDR3 is TGTGCCAGCAGTGAGCGGGGGGCAGGGGACGGACGTGGCTACACCTTC. Its protein product is CASSERGAGDGRGYTF.

This clone has a handful of counts. The chain has TRBV19 and TRBJ2-2; D is possibly TRBD2 (6 bases). Trimming left V 5 bases short and J 2 bases short, with 12 bases between. Per the germline V gene, CDR1 is LNHDA and CDR2 is SQIVND (reference sequence). This CDR3 spans 15 amino acids. The CDR3: CASSPGTLNTGELFF. CDR3 sequence (DNA): TGTGCCAGTAGTCCTGGGACTTTAAACACCGGGGAGCTGTTTTTT.

This chain uses TRBV5-5 with TRBJ2-3; D is unclear. The V end was cut by 4 bases, the J end by 2 bases, with 14 bases between. The CDR3 covers 15 residues. The germline CDR1 and CDR2 sequences are SGHKS and YYEKEE (reference sequence). The CDR3 protein is CASSHLGLVTDTQYF. As DNA, the CDR3 is TGTGCCAGCAGCCACCTCGGGTTAGTCACAGATACGCAGTATTTT.

The chain carries TRBV9 and TRBJ2-1; D is perhaps TRBD2 (5 bases). The V gene lost 5 bases and the J gene lost 3 bases, with 18 bases spanning the gap. Germline CDR1 reads SGDLS; CDR2 reads YYNGEE. The CDR3 has 16 amino acids. This chain's CDR3 is CASSPRPGFNYNEQFF. CDR3 bases: TGTGCCAGCAGTCCCAGACCGGGATTCAACTACAATGAGCAGTTCTTC.

V is TRBV28 and J is TRBJ2-7; D call uncertain. The CDR3 sequence is 11 residues long. V lost 8 bases and J lost 3, with 8 bases in between. The V gene's germline CDR1 is MDHEN and CDR2 SYDVKM. The CDR3 DNA is TGTGCCAGCGGCCCGAACTACGAGCAGTACTTC. It translates to CASGPNYEQYF.

Remarks on this clone: At one of its ends the junction is not consistent with the germline gene, which may arise from a read error. The chain is built from TRBV6-5 and TRBJ2-5, with D perhaps being TRBD1 or TRBD2 (5 bases each). The CDR3 totals 11 residues. Germline V gene lookup returns CDR1 MNHEY and CDR2 SVGAGI. CDR3 sequence reads: CASSYDGALHF. The DNA for the CDR3 is TGTGCCAGCAGTTACGACGGGGCTCTACACTTC.

The gene calls are TRBV7-9 and TRBJ2-7, with 9 bases aligning to TRBD2. The V gene end was trimmed by 3 bases and the J gene end by 4 bases; junction bases not matched to a gene: 10. Germline V gives CDR1 SEHNR, CDR2 FQNEAQ (reference sequence). The CDR3 has 16 residues. The CDR3 nucleotides read TGTGCCAGCAGCTTTCCAGGCGGGAGGGCCCGGTACGAGCAGTACTTC. This encodes CASSFPGGRARYEQYF.

The chain recombines TRBV30 with TRBJ2-5; D gene uncertain. The CDR3 consists of 10 residues. Germline-derived CDR1 and CDR2 are GTSNPN and SVGIG (reference sequence). Trimming stripped 5 bases from V and 1 base from J, with 2 bases between. The CDR3 sequence is CAWGQETQYF. CDR3 DNA sequence: TGTGCCTGGGGCCAAGAGACCCAGTACTTC. Supplemented by reference TRBV30 and TRBJ2-5, the full variable domain reads SQTIHQWPATLVQPVGSPLSLECTVEGTSNPNLYWYRQAAGRGLQLLFYSVGIGQISSEVPQNLSASRPQDRQFILSSKKLLLSDSGFYLCAWGQETQYFGPGTRLLVL.

This clone was recorded many times. The chain is built from TRBV4-3 and TRBJ2-7, with a possible D match to TRBD1 (5 bases). This CDR3 region has 13 residues. Germline loops: CDR1 LGHNA, CDR2 YSLEER. Trimming removed 4 bases at V and 7 bases at J, with 14 bases between. CDR3 DNA: TGCGCCAGCAGCCCATCAAGGACATATGAGCAGTACTTC. Translated, it gives CASSPSRTYEQYF.